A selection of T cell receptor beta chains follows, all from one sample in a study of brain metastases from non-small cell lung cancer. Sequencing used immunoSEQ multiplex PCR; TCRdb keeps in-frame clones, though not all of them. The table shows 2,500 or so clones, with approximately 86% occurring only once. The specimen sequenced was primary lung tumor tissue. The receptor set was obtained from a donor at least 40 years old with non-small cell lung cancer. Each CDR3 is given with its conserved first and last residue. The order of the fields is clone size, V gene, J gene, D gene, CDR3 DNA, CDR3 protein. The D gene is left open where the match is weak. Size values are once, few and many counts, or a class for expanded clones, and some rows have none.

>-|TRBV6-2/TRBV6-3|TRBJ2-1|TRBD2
TGTGCCAGCAGTTACGCCCTAGCGGAAGGCAATGAGCAGTTCTTC
CASSYALAEGNEQFF
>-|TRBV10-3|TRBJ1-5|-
TGTGCCATCAGTGACGGTTACAATCAGCCCCAGCATTTT
CAISDGYNQPQHF
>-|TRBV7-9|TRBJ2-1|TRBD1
TGTGCCAGCAAACCCCCCACAGGGGGATTCAATGAGCAGTTCTTC
CASKPPTGGFNEQFF
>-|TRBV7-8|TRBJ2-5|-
TGTGCCAGCAGCTCGGTCCAGGGCCCTATGGCCCAGTACTTC
CASSSVQGPMAQYF
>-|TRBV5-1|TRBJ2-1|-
TGCGCCAGCAGCTTGAAGGGTAATGAGCAGTTCTTC
CASSLKGNEQFF
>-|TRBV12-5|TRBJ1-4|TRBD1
TGTGCTAGTGGTTTGAGGACAGGGGGCGTTGGTGAAAAACTGTTTTTT
CASGLRTGGVGEKLFF
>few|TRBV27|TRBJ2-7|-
TGTGCCAGCAGTGGATTGGGGGGCTCCTACGAGCAGTACTTC
CASSGLGGSYEQYF
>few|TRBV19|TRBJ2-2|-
TGTGCCAGTAGTATGCGCGCCTCCCTCACCGGGGAGCTGTTTTTT
CASSMRASLTGELFF
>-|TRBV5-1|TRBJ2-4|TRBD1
TGCGCCAGCAACGACGGACAGGGGGCGGCCAAAAACATTCAGTACTTC
CASNDGQGAAKNIQYF
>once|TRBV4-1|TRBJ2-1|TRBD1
TGCGCCAGCAGCCAAGAAGGACAGGGGATAAATGAGCAGTTCTTC
CASSQEGQGINEQFF
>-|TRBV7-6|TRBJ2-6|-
TGTGCCAGCAGCTTACTTGCATTCCAACCCTCTGGGGCCAACGTCCTGACTTTC
CASSLLAFQPSGANVLTF
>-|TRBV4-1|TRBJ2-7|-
TGCGCCAGCAGCCATGTACTAGCAGAGGGCGGAGGCGAGCAGTACTTC
CASSHVLAEGGGEQYF
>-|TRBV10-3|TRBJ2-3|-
TGTGCCATCAGCCAAAGGGGGGGCAAAGATACGCAGTATTTT
CAISQRGGKDTQYF
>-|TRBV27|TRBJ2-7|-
TGTGCCAGCAGTCCGAACGGGATACCCTACGAGCAGTACTTC
CASSPNGIPYEQYF
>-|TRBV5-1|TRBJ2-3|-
TGCGCCAGCAGCCCCGGGAGTCCGAACGCGCAGTATTTT
CASSPGSPNAQYF
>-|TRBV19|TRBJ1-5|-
TGTGCCAGTAGTGTCTTGGGGGTGAATAGCAATCAGCCCCAGCATTTT
CASSVLGVNSNQPQHF
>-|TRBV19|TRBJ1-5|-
TGTGCCAGTAGTATAGCCGGGGGCAATCAGCCCCAGCATTTT
CASSIAGGNQPQHF
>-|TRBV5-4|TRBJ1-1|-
TGTGCCAGCAGCACCCCAGGGGCCTCTGAAGCTTTCTTT
CASSTPGASEAFF
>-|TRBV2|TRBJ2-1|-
TGTGCCAGCAAGAACCCGAACTACAATGAGCAGTTCTTC
CASKNPNYNEQFF
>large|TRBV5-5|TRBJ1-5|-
TGTGCCAGCACCCCCTCCGGGGGAGGCAATCAGCCCCAGCATTTT
CASTPSGGGNQPQHF
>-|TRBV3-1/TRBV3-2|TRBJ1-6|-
TGTGCCAGCAGCCAAGTTGAGGCAGGGATCTCACCCCTCCACTTT
CASSQVEAGISPLHF
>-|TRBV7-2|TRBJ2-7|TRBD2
TGTGCCAGCAGCCGTAGCGGGAGTACGTACGAGCAGTACTTC
CASSRSGSTYEQYF
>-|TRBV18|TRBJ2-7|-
TGTGCCAGCTCATCCATCCCAGGGGCTACAAGCTCCTACGAGCAGTACTTC
CASSSIPGATSSYEQYF
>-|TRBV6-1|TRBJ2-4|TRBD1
TGTGCCAGCAGTGAGGGGACAGGGCTAAACATTCAGTACTTC
CASSEGTGLNIQYF
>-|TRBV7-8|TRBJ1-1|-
TGTGCCAGTAGCTCACCTTCCGGGAACACTGAAGCTTTCTTT
CASSSPSGNTEAFF
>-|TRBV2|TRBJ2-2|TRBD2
TGTGCCAGCAGCGGACTAGCGGTAAGAGGAGCCACCGGGGAGCTGTTTTTT
CASSGLAVRGATGELFF
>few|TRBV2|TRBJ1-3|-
TGTGCCAGCAGTGAAGCTGCAACAGGATTATCTGGAAACACCATATATTTT
CASSEAATGLSGNTIYF
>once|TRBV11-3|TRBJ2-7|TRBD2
TGTGCCAGCAGCTTCTCCGGGACTAGCGGGAGGGGGGAGCAGTACTTC
CASSFSGTSGRGEQYF